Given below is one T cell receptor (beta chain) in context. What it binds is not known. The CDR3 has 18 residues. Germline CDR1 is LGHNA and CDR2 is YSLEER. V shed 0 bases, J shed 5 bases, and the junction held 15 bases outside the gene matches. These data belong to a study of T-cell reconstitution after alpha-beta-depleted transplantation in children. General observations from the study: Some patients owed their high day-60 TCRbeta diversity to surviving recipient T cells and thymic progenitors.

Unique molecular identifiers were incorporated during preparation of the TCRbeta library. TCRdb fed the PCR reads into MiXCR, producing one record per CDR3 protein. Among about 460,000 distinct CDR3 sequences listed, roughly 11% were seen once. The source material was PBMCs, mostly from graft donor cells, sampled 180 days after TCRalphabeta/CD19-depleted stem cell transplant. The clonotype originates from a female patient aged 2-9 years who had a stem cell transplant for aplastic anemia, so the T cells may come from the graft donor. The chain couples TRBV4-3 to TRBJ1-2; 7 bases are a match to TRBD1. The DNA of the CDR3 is TGCGCCAGCAGCCAAGATAGGAGTGGGGCAGGGGGTTGGTATGGCTACACCTTC. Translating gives CASSQDRSGAGGWYGYTF.